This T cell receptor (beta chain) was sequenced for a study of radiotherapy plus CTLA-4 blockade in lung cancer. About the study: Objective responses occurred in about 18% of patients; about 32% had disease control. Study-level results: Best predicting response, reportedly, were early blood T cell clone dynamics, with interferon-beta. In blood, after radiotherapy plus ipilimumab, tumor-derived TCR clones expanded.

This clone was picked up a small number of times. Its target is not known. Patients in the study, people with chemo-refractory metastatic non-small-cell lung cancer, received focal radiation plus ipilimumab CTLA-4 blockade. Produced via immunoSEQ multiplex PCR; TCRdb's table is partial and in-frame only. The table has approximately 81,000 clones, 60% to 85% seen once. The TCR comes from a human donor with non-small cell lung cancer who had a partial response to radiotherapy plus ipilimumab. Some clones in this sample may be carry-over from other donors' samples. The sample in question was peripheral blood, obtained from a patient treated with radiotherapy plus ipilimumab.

CDR3 nucleotide sequence: TGTGCCAGCAGCGCCCACGAGGGGGCGAGGTACGAGCAGTACTTC. It specifies CASSAHEGARYEQYF. The chain carries TRBV9 and TRBJ2-7; 7 bases are a match to TRBD1. Germline V CDR1 and CDR2: SGDLS, YYNGEE. The CDR3 has 15 amino acids. The V gene end was trimmed by 3 bases and the J gene end by 4 bases; junction bases not matched to a gene: 10.